This T cell receptor beta chain was profiled in a study of cytomegalovirus exposure and HLA in healthy donors. CDR1 and CDR2 (germline): SQVTM, ANQGSEA. The CDR3 covers 12 residues. V shed 2 bases and J shed 5 bases, with 9 bases lying between them. 60 Vbeta and 13 Jbeta primers were used in PCR. Sequencing was performed with immunoSEQ multiplex PCR; in TCRdb, only in-frame clones are kept and a portion is missing. The data hold some 62,000 clones, with about 87% observed a single time. Study-wide points: Other equally common chains were less clonally expanded than HLA-associated TCR beta chains, a later analysis showed. Previous analysis showed most TCR beta V segments were productive about 90% or about 30% of the time.

This clone showed up just a few times. The antigen is unknown. The donors comprised healthy bone marrow donors. The V gene is TRBV29-1, the J gene TRBJ2-5, with D maybe TRBD1 (6 bases). This receptor was identified in a man between 18 and 35 years old in good health and CMV-seronegative. Sequencing was done on a sample of PBMCs. The CDR3 here is CSVELQGETQYF. The DNA for the CDR3 is TGCAGCGTTGAATTACAGGGCGAGACCCAGTACTTC.